Listed below are T cell receptor beta chains from one sample, sequenced in a study of T cell repertoires in cytomegalovirus infection. These receptors lack a known antigen. TCRdb called the reads again in MiXCR, with one record for every CDR3 protein. Of hundreds of thousands of distinct CDR3 sequences in the sample, less than 35% are singletons; the top ten hold roughly an eighth. The sample consisted of cultured CD8+ T cells from PBMCs, taken from culture after CMV antigen stimulation. The source of these receptors is a human donor in good health (CMV status not recorded). Some clones in this sample may be carry-over from other donors' samples. Both conserved end residues are part of each CDR3. D genes are given only for firm matches. A clone size is listed for some rows: how often the clone was seen (once, few, many), or a class if it is expanded.

v_gene: TRBV20-1
j_gene: TRBJ2-1
d_gene: .
abundance: .
CDR3nt: TGCAGTGCTAGAGAGAGTTACAATGAGCAGTTCTTC
CDR3aa: CSARESYNEQFF

v_gene: TRBV27
j_gene: TRBJ2-3
d_gene: .
abundance: many
CDR3nt: TGTGCCAGCAGTTTCGAGACAGGGAGGCCAGATACGCAGTATTTT
CDR3aa: CASSFETGRPDTQYF

v_gene: TRBV7-9
j_gene: TRBJ2-3
d_gene: TRBD1
abundance: .
CDR3nt: TGTGCCAGCACCGGACAGGGCTACACAGATACGCAGTATTTT
CDR3aa: CASTGQGYTDTQYF

v_gene: TRBV2
j_gene: TRBJ2-3
d_gene: .
abundance: .
CDR3nt: TGTGCCAGCAAAGAAGGGTTTGCTAGCACAGATACGCAGTATTTT
CDR3aa: CASKEGFASTDTQYF

v_gene: TRBV7-9
j_gene: TRBJ1-2
d_gene: .
abundance: .
CDR3nt: TGTGCCAGCAGCTTAGAGGGGAGGACCGGCTTGGGGGCTAACTATGGCTACACCTTC
CDR3aa: CASSLEGRTGLGANYGYTF

v_gene: TRBV12-3/TRBV12-4
j_gene: TRBJ2-7
d_gene: TRBD1
abundance: medium-sized
CDR3nt: TGTGCCAGCAGTTTAAGGGGACAGTCAAACTCCTACGAGCAGTACTTC
CDR3aa: CASSLRGQSNSYEQYF

v_gene: TRBV2
j_gene: TRBJ2-3
d_gene: TRBD1
abundance: few
CDR3nt: TGTGCCAGCAGTTACCTTGGACAGGCTAGCACAGATACGCAGTATTTT
CDR3aa: CASSYLGQASTDTQYF

v_gene: TRBV7-9
j_gene: TRBJ2-1
d_gene: TRBD1
abundance: many
CDR3nt: TGTGCCAGCAGCTTGGAACAGGGGGCGGTTGAGCAGTTCTTC
CDR3aa: CASSLEQGAVEQFF

v_gene: TRBV6-6
j_gene: TRBJ2-3
d_gene: TRBD2
abundance: few
CDR3nt: TGTGCCAGCACCCCGGGGGGAACAGATACGCAGTATTTT
CDR3aa: CASTPGGTDTQYF

v_gene: TRBV27
j_gene: TRBJ1-5
d_gene: .
abundance: few
CDR3nt: TGTGCCAGCAGTGCGGACGGAGTCCTCAATCAGCCCCAGCATTTT
CDR3aa: CASSADGVLNQPQHF

v_gene: TRBV5-1
j_gene: TRBJ2-1
d_gene: .
abundance: .
CDR3nt: TGCGCCAGCAGCTTGGCCCCCGGGATCAATGAGCAGTTCTTC
CDR3aa: CASSLAPGINEQFF

v_gene: TRBV11-3
j_gene: TRBJ2-1
d_gene: .
abundance: once
CDR3nt: TGTGCCAGCAGCGCCCCGGCCGGTGAGCAGTTCTTC
CDR3aa: CASSAPAGEQFF

v_gene: TRBV7-6
j_gene: TRBJ2-3
d_gene: .
abundance: few
CDR3nt: TGTGCCAGCAGCGATACAGGTCTTAGCCCTTCAGATACGCAGTATTTT
CDR3aa: CASSDTGLSPSDTQYF

v_gene: TRBV14
j_gene: TRBJ2-3
d_gene: TRBD2
abundance: .
CDR3nt: TGTGCCAGCAGCCAAGATAGACTAGCGGGGACGGATACGCAGTATTTT
CDR3aa: CASSQDRLAGTDTQYF

v_gene: TRBV2
j_gene: TRBJ1-1
d_gene: .
abundance: few
CDR3nt: TGTGCCAGCAGTCCCGGACAGCTCCGGGACACTGAAGCTTTCTTT
CDR3aa: CASSPGQLRDTEAFF

v_gene: TRBV4-1
j_gene: TRBJ1-3
d_gene: .
abundance: many
CDR3nt: TGCGCCAGCAGCTTCAGGGGTATGTCTGGAAACACCATATATTTT
CDR3aa: CASSFRGMSGNTIYF

v_gene: TRBV7-2
j_gene: TRBJ2-3
d_gene: .
abundance: many
CDR3nt: TGTGCCAGCAGCTTAGTAGGGTCCCCCCCAGATACGCAGTATTTT
CDR3aa: CASSLVGSPPDTQYF